The rows below give T cell receptor beta chains drawn from one sample of a study of regulatory T cells in long-lasting Graves disease. TCRdb re-analysed the multiplex PCR reads in MiXCR, keeping a single row per CDR3 protein. The sample has hundreds of thousands of distinct CDR3 sequences, roughly 15% seen once. This same sample was also part of a study on T cells in Graves' hyperthyroidism and ophthalmopathy.

The starting material was peripheral blood mononuclear cells (PBMCs), obtained at new diagnosis, from a patient treated with antithyroid drugs. The receptors derive from a man younger than 35 with Graves disease. The CDR3 runs from the conserved cysteine through the conserved F or W. The D gene is left open where the match is weak. Only some rows state a clone size, as once, few, many or a class for expanded clones.

abundance	v_gene	len	d_gene	j_gene	CDR3nt	CDR3aa
-	TRBV27	15	-	TRBJ1-4	TGTGCCAGCAGTTTAGGTTTTGCAGATAATGAAAAACTGTTTTTT	CASSLGFADNEKLFF
many	TRBV27	14	-	TRBJ1-1	TGTGCCAGCAGTTTATCCTGGGGGACCACTGAAGCTTTCTTT	CASSLSWGTTEAFF
-	TRBV3-1	14	-	TRBJ1-2	TGTGCCAGCAGCCAAGGGGCCGGGGGCGATGGCTACACCTTC	CASSQGAGGDGYTF
few	TRBV7-6	13	TRBD1	TRBJ1-4	TGTGCCAGCAGCTTAGAAGTGGACAGGCAGCTGTTTTTT	CASSLEVDRQLFF
many	TRBV28	13	-	TRBJ2-7	TGTGCCAGCACCTCAGGCTACCTTTACGAGCAGTACTTC	CASTSGYLYEQYF
-	TRBV27	13	-	TRBJ1-2	TGTGCCAGCAGTGATAGGGGGGCATATGGCTACACCTTC	CASSDRGAYGYTF
many	TRBV2	14	TRBD1	TRBJ1-4	TGTGCCAGCAGACAGGACAGGCCTAATGAAAAACTGTTTTTT	CASRQDRPNEKLFF
few	TRBV12-3/TRBV12-4	15	-	TRBJ2-1	TGTGCCAGCAGTTTAACGCTAGGCTCCTACAATGAGCAGTTCTTC	CASSLTLGSYNEQFF
few	TRBV6-9	11	-	TRBJ2-1	TGTGCCAGCAGTTACTTCGGTGAGCAGTTCTTC	CASSYFGEQFF
many	TRBV5-1	16	TRBD2	TRBJ2-1	TGCGCCAGCAGCCACGGAAGTAGCGGGCGGTACAATGAGCAGTTCTTC	CASSHGSSGRYNEQFF
many	TRBV2	11	-	TRBJ1-6	TGTGCCAGCAGTGAAGAGAGCCGCCTCCACTTT	CASSEESRLHF
-	TRBV12-3/TRBV12-4	14	TRBD1	TRBJ2-7	TGTGCCAGCAGTTCAAGGACAGGTATCGACGAGCAGTACTTC	CASSSRTGIDEQYF
many	TRBV28	14	TRBD1	TRBJ2-7	TGTGCCAGCAGTAACTCCGACAGGGCGGACGAGCAGTACTTC	CASSNSDRADEQYF
many	TRBV30	13	-	TRBJ1-1	TGTGCCTGGACTCAACTAGAGGGCACTGAAGCTTTCTTT	CAWTQLEGTEAFF